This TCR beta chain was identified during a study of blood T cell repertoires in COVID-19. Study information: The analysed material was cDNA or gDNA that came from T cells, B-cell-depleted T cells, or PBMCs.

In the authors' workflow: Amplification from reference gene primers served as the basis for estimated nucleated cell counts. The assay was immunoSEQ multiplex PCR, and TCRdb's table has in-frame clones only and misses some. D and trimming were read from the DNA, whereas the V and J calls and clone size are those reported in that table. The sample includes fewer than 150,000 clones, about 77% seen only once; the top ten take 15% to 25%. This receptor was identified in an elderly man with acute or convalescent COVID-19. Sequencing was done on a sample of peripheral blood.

CDR3 amino acids: CASSLGRWDYGYTF. CDR3 DNA sequence: TGTGCCAGCAGCTTAGGGAGGTGGGACTATGGCTACACCTTC. This sequence joins TRBV7-9 and TRBJ1-2; D unresolved. Germline values: CDR1 SEHNR, CDR2 FQNEAQ (reference sequence). This CDR3 is 14 amino acids long. Trimming left V 1 base short and J 3 bases short, with 9 bases between.